This TCR beta chain was identified in a study of blood T cell repertoires in COVID-19. Study in general: Samples taken during acute and convalescent COVID-19 were collected in the United States, Italy and Spain.

The V and J ends lost 4 bases and 8 bases respectively, with 14 bases between them. Germline V gene data show CDR1 as SGHAT and CDR2 as FQNNGV. The CDR3 loop spans 13 amino acids. Assay used: immunoSEQ multiplex PCR; TCRdb lists only in-frame clones, some missing. The sample has roughly 280,000 clones, about 89% seen once. The sequence was obtained from a man between 35 and 55 years old with active or convalescent COVID-19. What was sequenced was peripheral blood. The chain is built from TRBV11-2 and TRBJ1-2; possible D gene TRBD1, 6 bases. The CDR3 protein is CASSSSGVHGYTF. The CDR3 nucleotides are TGTGCCAGCAGCTCCTCAGGGGTACACGGCTACACCTTC.